Listed below are T cell receptor beta chains from one sample, sequenced in a study of CD8 T cells in ankylosing spondylitis. TCRdb re-analysed the 5' RACE reads in MiXCR, keeping a single row per CDR3 protein. The top ten hold 12% of the sample, which has roughly 100,000 distinct CDR3 sequences, less than 25% seen once. The sequenced sample was synovial fluid, either unsorted or a sorted T cell fraction (not recorded which). The receptor source for this set is a male donor with ankylosing spondylitis. The CDR3 runs from the conserved cysteine through the conserved F or W. A D gene is named only where the DNA matches it firmly. Rows may omit the clone size; those that give it use once, few, many or a size class.

J gene	clone size	V gene	D gene	CDR3 DNA	CDR3 protein
TRBJ2-3	few	TRBV7-8	.	TGTGCCAGCAGCTCCCTCGCGGGGCCCAGCACAGATACGCAGTATTTT	CASSSLAGPSTDTQYF
TRBJ2-4	medium-sized	TRBV20-1	TRBD2	TGCAGTGCTCAGCCGAGCGGGAGAGGAAACATTCAGTACTTC	CSAQPSGRGNIQYF
TRBJ2-3	many	TRBV12-3/TRBV12-4	TRBD2	TGTGCCAGCAGTCCCCGGACTAGCGGGAGGGCAGATACGCAGTATTTT	CASSPRTSGRADTQYF
TRBJ2-2	.	TRBV5-1	TRBD1	TGCGCCAGCAGCTTGGATGGGACAGGATTGTGGACCGGGGAGCTGTTTTTT	CASSLDGTGLWTGELFF
TRBJ2-3	many	TRBV4-1	TRBD2	TGCGCCAGCAGCCTAGGACTAGCGGGCACAGATACGCAGTATTTT	CASSLGLAGTDTQYF
TRBJ2-4	.	TRBV5-1	TRBD2	TGCGCCAGCAGCACTAGCGGGTTTGAGAACATTCAGTACTTC	CASSTSGFENIQYF
TRBJ2-5	.	TRBV4-1	.	TGCGCCAGCAGTCGATTAGGGCAAGAGACCCAGTACTTC	CASSRLGQETQYF
TRBJ1-1	few	TRBV12-3/TRBV12-4	.	TGTGCCAGCAGTTCCCTGGACAGCCACCTGAACACTGAAGCTTTCTTT	CASSSLDSHLNTEAFF
TRBJ2-5	.	TRBV20-1	TRBD2	TGCAGTTGCGAGGCAGCGGGGTTAGAGACCCAGTACTTC	CSCEAAGLETQYF
TRBJ2-1	.	TRBV20-1	TRBD2	TGCAGTGCTAGAGACGCGACTAGCTTTGGCGGGGATGAGCAGTTCTTC	CSARDATSFGGDEQFF
TRBJ2-6	.	TRBV5-1	.	TGCGCCAGCAGGTTGACAGGTCAGGAAATCTCTGGGGCCAACGTCCTGACTTTC	CASRLTGQEISGANVLTF
TRBJ2-1	.	TRBV7-2	.	TGTGCCAGCAGCTTAGTTGGGGTCAGTGGCAATGAGCAGTTCTTC	CASSLVGVSGNEQFF
TRBJ2-5	many	TRBV7-2	.	TGTGCCAGCAGTTTAAGGACTACCCAGTACTTC	CASSLRTTQYF
TRBJ1-4	few	TRBV27	.	TGTGCCAGCAGGACGTTGGGAATGGTAAACAATGAAAAACTGTTTTTT	CASRTLGMVNNEKLFF
TRBJ1-1	many	TRBV5-6	TRBD1	TGTGCCAGCAGCTTGGGGGACAGGGGGACCCGATGGGCTGAAGCTTTCTTT	CASSLGDRGTRWAEAFF
TRBJ2-3	many	TRBV4-2	.	TGTGCCAGCAGCCGTCTAGCAGCAGATACGCAGTATTTT	CASSRLAADTQYF
TRBJ2-4	few	TRBV2	TRBD2	TGTGCCAGCACGGGGGAGGGGATGACCAAAAACATTCAGTACTTC	CASTGEGMTKNIQYF
TRBJ2-7	.	TRBV27	.	TGTGCCAGCAGTTTTGATGGCGGTGAGTACGAGCAGTACTTC	CASSFDGGEYEQYF
TRBJ2-7	.	TRBV5-1	.	TGCGCCAGCAGCTTGGCCGGGGCAGGGTCGTGGTCCTACGAGCAGTACTTC	CASSLAGAGSWSYEQYF
TRBJ1-1	.	TRBV4-1	TRBD1	TGCGCCAGCAGGCTAGGACAGGGGGCCGCGAACACTGAAGCTTTCTTT	CASRLGQGAANTEAFF